This T cell receptor beta chain was sequenced during a study of patients and donors after allogeneic stem cell transplantation. TCRdb reprocessed the RT-PCR reads with MiXCR, giving one entry per CDR3 protein. The sample lists some 960,000 distinct CDR3 sequences; roughly 18% were seen once. This clonotype was seen a handful of times. V was shortened by 1 base and J by 0 bases, with 7 bases between the two germline ends. The germline V gene encodes CDR1 SGHDN and CDR2 FVKESK. CDR3 length: 14 residues. This TCR came from a human donor who was either an allogeneic HSCT recipient or a stem cell or donor lymphocyte infusion donor (not recorded which). It is not recorded whose cells these are; they may come from a transplant donor. Sequenced: blood, either unsorted or a sorted T cell fraction (not recorded which). The chain recombines TRBV14 with TRBJ2-7; D gene ambiguous. CDR3 sequence: CASSQGWASYEQYF. The CDR3 DNA reads TGTGCCAGCAGCCAAGGGTGGGCCTCCTACGAGCAGTACTTC.